Reported below is one T cell receptor (beta chain). Its specificity is not known. Use of 60 Vbeta and 13 Jbeta primers characterized the PCR. Clones were read by immunoSEQ multiplex PCR, and TCRdb kept only the in-frame ones, dropping some. The sample consists of around 210,000 clones, 85% of them appearing once. The data derive from a study of cytomegalovirus exposure and HLA in healthy donors. Notes on the study in general: Apparent HLA restriction characterized most CMV-associated TCR beta chains in a later analysis. In an earlier analysis, productive rearrangement rates for most beta V segments clustered near 90% or 30%.

The CDR3 runs 20 residues. Per the germline V gene, CDR1 is SGHVS and CDR2 is FQNEAQ. The V end was cut by 1 base, the J end by 0 bases, with 23 bases between. This clonotype originated in a girl aged 2 to 9 in good health and CMV-seronegative. This chain joins TRBV7-8 and TRBJ2-3; D is unclear. Specimen: PBMCs. CDR3 DNA sequence: TGTGCCAGCAGCTTAGGATCGTGGCCCGAGACTCGGGTTAGCACAGATACGCAGTATTTT. As protein: CASSLGSWPETRVSTDTQYF.